Listed below are T cell receptor beta chains from one sample, sequenced in a study of vaccination and CD4 T cells after COVID-19. These receptors' targets are unknown. One entry per CDR3 protein results from TCRdb running MiXCR on the PCR reads. The data hold about 14,000 distinct CDR3 sequences, with around two fifths observed a single time. The material sequenced was cultured CD4+ T cells from blood. These receptors were taken from a human donor with COVID-19. Both conserved end residues are trimmed from each CDR3. The D gene is left open where the match is weak.

CDR3: ASSPTFGGKVETQY
V: TRBV7-2
D: -
length: 14

CDR3: ASSGAGGELF
V: TRBV6-1
D: -
length: 10

CDR3: ASRSGQGAYNEQF
V: TRBV12-3/TRBV12-4
D: TRBD1
length: 13

CDR3: ASSQENTWDRAYGYT
V: TRBV4-3
D: TRBD1
length: 15

CDR3: ASSLTGGKNIQY
V: TRBV7-8
D: TRBD1
length: 12

CDR3: ASSPQLAGSSTDTQY
V: TRBV18
D: TRBD2
length: 15

CDR3: ASRSGSETQY
V: TRBV19
D: -
length: 10

CDR3: ASSPPEESDTQY
V: TRBV6-2/TRBV6-3
D: -
length: 12

CDR3: ASSFGGNTIY
V: TRBV28
D: -
length: 10

CDR3: ASSPHGSYNEQF
V: TRBV7-3
D: -
length: 12

CDR3: SASYGGGGDTQY
V: TRBV20-1
D: TRBD2
length: 12

CDR3: ASSAPETSGRISTDTQY
V: TRBV9
D: TRBD2
length: 17

CDR3: ASSWRQARGYT
V: TRBV11-3
D: -
length: 11

CDR3: ASSTDRETQY
V: TRBV6-1
D: -
length: 10

CDR3: ASSQSGDVVNSPLH
V: TRBV4-3
D: -
length: 14

CDR3: ASSLGNGNTEAF
V: TRBV5-1
D: -
length: 12

CDR3: ATSDLPTGSSYNEQF
V: TRBV24-1
D: -
length: 15

CDR3: ASSPGTTQRETQY
V: TRBV7-3
D: TRBD2
length: 13

CDR3: ASSQDRTPETQY
V: TRBV11-1
D: -
length: 12

CDR3: ASSSGTSGTTWETQY
V: TRBV19
D: TRBD2
length: 15